This T cell receptor beta chain originates from a study of T cells in tumors after PD-1 blockade. The table came from immunoSEQ multiplex PCR; TCRdb's copy has only in-frame clones and leaves some out. The sample shows 5,000 or so clones, 65% to 70% of them seen only once. V dropped 5 bases and J dropped 0 bases, with 13 bases sitting between them. The CDR3 is 15 residues long. Per germline, CDR1 MNHEY and CDR2 SVGAGI. The chain links TRBV6-5 to TRBJ1-2, with no clear D. This receptor was taken from a human donor with cutaneous squamous cell carcinoma. The sample was tumor tissue, taken before anti-PD-1 treatment. The CDR3 coding sequence is TGTGCCAGCAGTCACGCCCAGACATCTAACTATGGCTACACCTTC. This sequence encodes CASSHAQTSNYGYTF.